The 9 T cell receptor beta chains reported below all come from one sample, sequenced in a study of shared clonotypes between healthy human individuals (TCRdb year 2020). The library was built by means of the immunoSEQ multiplex PCR assay. This is the immuneACCESS table as TCRdb keeps it, with only in-frame sequences that have V and J called. A part of the clones is gone; compared with another copy, unresolved V genes explain less than half, and the rest is unexplained. The sample includes 950,000 to 1,100,000 clones, with around 78% observed a single time. The top ten hold 0.61% of the sample. Sequencing used memory CD4+ T cells from PBMCs. This specimen's cell subset or site label, interpreted: CD45RA-negative fraction. All receptors come from a young man in good health. Some clones in this sample may be carry-over from other donors' samples.

This chain joins TRBV29-1 and TRBJ2-1; D possibly corresponds to TRBD2 (6 bases). Per germline, CDR1 SQVTM and CDR2 ANQGSEA. This CDR3 has 15 amino acids. V shed 3 bases and J shed 4 bases, with 16 bases lying between them. The CDR3: CSVEDLLARYNEQFF. Here the CDR3 DNA reads TGCAGCGTTGAGGATCTTCTAGCGAGATACAATGAGCAGTTCTTC.

The chain combines TRBV5-1 with TRBJ2-1; tentatively, D is TRBD1 (5 bases). Germline V lookup: CDR1 SGHRS, CDR2 YFSETQ. V dropped 0 bases and J dropped 4 bases, with 11 bases sitting between them. CDR3 size: 15 residues. In DNA, the CDR3 is TGCGCCAGCAGCTTGGGACAGCCGATTTACAATGAGCAGTTCTTC. Translating gives CASSLGQPIYNEQFF. Complete variable domain (other parts from reference TRBV5-1 and TRBJ2-1): KAGVTQTPRYLIKTRGQQVTLSCSPISGHRSVSWYQQTPGQGLQFLFEYFSETQRNKGNFPGRFSGRQFSNSRSEMNVSTLELGDSALYLCASSLGQPIYNEQFFGPGTRLTVL.

This chain uses TRBV18 with TRBJ2-1, with 12 bases lining up with TRBD2. The CDR3 has 16 residues. Trimming took 0 bases from V and 3 from J; bases not matched to a gene: 0. Germline values: CDR1 KGHSH, CDR2 LQKENI. CDR3 in amino acids: CASSPPTSGGYNEQFF. CDR3 DNA: TGTGCCAGCTCACCACCGACTAGCGGGGGCTACAATGAGCAGTTCTTC.

The CDR3 bases are TGTGCCAGCAGATTTCAGGGGGCCAACACCGGGGAGCTGTTTTTT. Its translation: CASRFQGANTGELFF. The chain carries TRBV28 and TRBJ2-2; 8 bases line up with TRBD1. The germline CDR1 and CDR2 sequences are MDHEN and SYDVKM. The junction had 5 bases not matched to a gene; V was cut back by 6 bases and J by 2 bases. The CDR3 loop spans 15 amino acids.

This sequence joins TRBV6-5 and TRBJ1-4; 8 positions agree with TRBD1. CDR3 length: 15 residues. Germline V gene data show CDR1 as MNHEY and CDR2 as SVGAGI. V shed 7 bases and J 1 base; nucleotides not matched to a gene: 5. The CDR3 DNA follows: TGTGCCAGCAAAGCGACAGGGGAAACTAATGAAAAACTGTTTTTT. Amino acids: CASKATGETNEKLFF.

This chain links TRBV6-6 with TRBJ1-3, with 9 bases matching TRBD1. CDR1 and CDR2 from the germline V gene are MNHNY and SVGAGI (reference sequence). The CDR3 length is 16 residues. Germline trimming cut 2 bases from V and 2 bases from J; bases unmatched to any gene: 4. CDR3: CASSYQGQGPGNTIYF. The CDR3 DNA is TGTGCCAGCAGTTACCAGGGACAGGGCCCTGGAAACACCATATATTTT.

V is TRBV27 and J is TRBJ1-1; no firm D call. Between the trimmed V and J ends, which lost 1 base and 0 bases, there was a span of 9 bases. The V gene's germline CDR1 is MNHEY and CDR2 SMNVEV (reference sequence). The CDR3 has 15 residues. CDR3 region: CASSLFGTMNTEAFF. CDR3 in DNA: TGTGCCAGCAGTTTATTTGGTACTATGAACACTGAAGCTTTCTTT.

This chain joins TRBV11-2 and TRBJ2-2; the D gene is possibly TRBD2 (6 bases). The length of the CDR3 is 15 residues. Germline CDR1 SGHAT, CDR2 FQNNGV. V was cut by 1 base and J by 6 bases, with 12 bases left in between. The CDR3 protein is CASSLGVGGSGELFF. CDR3 sequence (DNA): TGTGCCAGCAGCTTAGGAGTCGGAGGGTCCGGGGAGCTGTTTTTT.

With regard to this clone: Other DNA sequences in the sample encode the same CDR3. The chain combines TRBV29-1 with TRBJ2-7; 8 bases align to TRBD2. Looked up from germline, CDR1 is SQVTM and CDR2 is ANQGSEA. V dropped 4 bases and J dropped 7; count of bases not matched to a gene: 6. CDR3 size: 12 residues. The CDR3, as DNA: TGCAGCGTTGCGGGGGGGGCGCGGGAGCAGTACTTC. Protein sequence: CSVAGGAREQYF.